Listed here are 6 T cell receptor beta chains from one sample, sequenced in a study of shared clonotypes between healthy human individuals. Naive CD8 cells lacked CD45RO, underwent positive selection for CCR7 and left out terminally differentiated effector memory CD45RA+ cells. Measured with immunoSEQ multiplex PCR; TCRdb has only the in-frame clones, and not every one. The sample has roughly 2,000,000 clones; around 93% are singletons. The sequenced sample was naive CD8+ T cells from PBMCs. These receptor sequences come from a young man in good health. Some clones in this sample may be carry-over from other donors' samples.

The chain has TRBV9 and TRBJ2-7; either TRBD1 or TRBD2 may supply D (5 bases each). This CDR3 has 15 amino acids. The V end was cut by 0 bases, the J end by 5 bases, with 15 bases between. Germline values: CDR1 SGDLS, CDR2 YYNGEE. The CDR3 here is CASSVEQGVIDEQYF. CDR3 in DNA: TGTGCCAGCAGCGTAGAGCAGGGAGTGATCGACGAGCAGTACTTC.

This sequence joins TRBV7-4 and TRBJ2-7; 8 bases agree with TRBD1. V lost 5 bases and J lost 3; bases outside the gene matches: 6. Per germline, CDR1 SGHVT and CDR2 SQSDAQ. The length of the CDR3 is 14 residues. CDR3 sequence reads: CASSPDRDYYEQYF. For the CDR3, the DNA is TGTGCCAGCAGCCCGGACAGGGATTACTACGAGCAGTACTTC.

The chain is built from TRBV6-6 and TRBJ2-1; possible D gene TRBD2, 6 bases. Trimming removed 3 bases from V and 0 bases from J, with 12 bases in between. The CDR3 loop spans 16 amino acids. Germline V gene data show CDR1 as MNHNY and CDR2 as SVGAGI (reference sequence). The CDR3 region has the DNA TGTGCCAGCAGTTATACGGGAGCCCGCTCCTACAATGAGCAGTTCTTC. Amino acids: CASSYTGARSYNEQFF.

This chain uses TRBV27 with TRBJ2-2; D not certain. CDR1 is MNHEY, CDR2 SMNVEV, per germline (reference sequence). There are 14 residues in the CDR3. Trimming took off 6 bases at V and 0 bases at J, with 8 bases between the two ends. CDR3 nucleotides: TGTGCCAGCAGATGGGCGGCGAACACCGGGGAGCTGTTTTTT. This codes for CASRWAANTGELFF.

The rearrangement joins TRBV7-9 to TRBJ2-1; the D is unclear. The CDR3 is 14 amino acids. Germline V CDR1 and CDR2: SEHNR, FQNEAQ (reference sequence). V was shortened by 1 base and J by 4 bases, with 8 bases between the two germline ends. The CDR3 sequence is CASSLVRNYNEQFF. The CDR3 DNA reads TGTGCCAGCAGCTTAGTGCGGAATTACAATGAGCAGTTCTTC.

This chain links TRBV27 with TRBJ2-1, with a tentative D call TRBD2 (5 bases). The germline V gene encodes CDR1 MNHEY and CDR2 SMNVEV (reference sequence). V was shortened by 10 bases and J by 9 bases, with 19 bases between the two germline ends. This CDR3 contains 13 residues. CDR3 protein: CATGVLLGIEQFF. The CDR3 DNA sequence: TGTGCCACCGGCGTGCTCCTCGGGATTGAGCAGTTCTTC.